Shown below are 31 T cell receptor beta chains from a single sample sequenced in a study of vaccination and CD4 T cells after COVID-19. Specified treatment: roughly 11-day PBMC culture with coronavirus spike peptide pools or control peptides (ViraFEST assay). Unexposed donor CD4+ T cells predated the COVID-19 pandemic, collected 2011-2018. What these receptors recognize is not known. Cultured CD4+ T cell DNA underwent sequencing with the Oncomine TCR Beta short-read assay. It was cultured CD4+ T cells from which genomic DNA was extracted. Each CDR3 protein gets one entry after TCRdb re-called the PCR reads with MiXCR. The table has about 9,500 distinct CDR3 sequences, approximately 30% seen once. Sequencing input: CD4+ T cells from blood, cultured in vitro. These receptors were obtained from a human donor in good health.

The chain recombines TRBV28 with TRBJ2-3, with 8 bases fitting TRBD2. The CDR3 sequence is 16 residues long. The germline CDR1 and CDR2 sequences are MDHEN and SYDVKM. Trimming removed 10 bases from V and 8 bases from J; junction bases left unmatched: 20. Written as DNA, the CDR3 is TGTGCCACCCTCTCTGAAGCGGGAGCGCGGGTGGGTACGCAGTATTTT. Translated, it gives CATLSEAGARVGTQYF.

This chain uses TRBV4-2 with TRBJ2-3, with 13 bases matching TRBD2. The CDR3 contains 16 residues. CDR1 LGHNA and CDR2 YNFKEQ come from the germline V gene. The V and J ends lost 5 bases and 6 bases, in that order; junction bases with no gene match: 8. The CDR3 DNA follows: TGTGCCAGCAGCTCTACTAGCGGGAGGGCCGGGGATACGCAGTATTTT. Its translation is CASSSTSGRAGDTQYF.

A note on this clonotype: At one of its ends the junction is not consistent with the germline gene, which may arise from a read error. V and J are TRBV5-8 and TRBJ2-5; D is uncertain. The CDR3 contains 13 residues. CDR1 and CDR2 (germline): SGHTS, YDEGEE. CDR3 sequence: CTSSLPFQETQYF. For the CDR3, the DNA is TGTACCAGCAGCCTACCCTTCCAAGAGACCCAGTACTTC.

The rearrangement uses TRBV5-4 and TRBJ2-1; no definite D call. Trimming pared 0 bases from V and 7 bases from J, leaving 8 bases between. Germline-derived CDR1 and CDR2 are SGHNT and YYREEE (reference sequence). The CDR3 consists of 13 residues. The CDR3 loop reads CASSLAQVNEQFF. Here the CDR3 DNA reads TGTGCCAGCAGCTTGGCCCAAGTTAATGAGCAGTTCTTC.

The rearrangement uses TRBV2 and TRBJ1-6, with D hard to call. There are 13 residues in the CDR3. Germline lookup yields CDR1 SNHLY and CDR2 FYNNEI. Trimming cost V 6 bases and J 6 bases, with 9 bases left between them. Here the CDR3 DNA reads TGTGCCAGCAGCCTGACGGGTAATTCACCCCTCCACTTT. This encodes CASSLTGNSPLHF.

This chain links TRBV7-2 with TRBJ1-1; D ambiguous. Between the trimmed V and J ends, which lost 3 bases and 0 bases, there was a span of 8 bases. The CDR3 length is 14 residues. The germline V gene has CDR1 SGHTA and CDR2 FQGNSA. The CDR3 sequence: CASSFSRLNTEAFF. The DNA for the CDR3 is TGTGCCAGCAGCTTTTCAAGGCTGAACACTGAAGCTTTCTTT.

This clonotype was counted a few times. V and J are TRBV28 and TRBJ1-2; D uncertain. V lost 4 bases to trimming and J lost 2 bases, with 8 bases between them. The CDR3 length is 13 residues. Germline loops: CDR1 MDHEN, CDR2 SYDVKM. As DNA, the CDR3 is TGTGCCAGCAGTTCCGGTGGGAACTATGGCTACACCTTC. Its translation is CASSSGGNYGYTF.

The chain employs TRBV7-2 and TRBJ2-3; TRBD2 agrees at 10 bases. CDR1 and CDR2 from the germline V gene are SGHTA and FQGNSA. This CDR3 is built from 16 residues. Trimming removed 5 bases from V and 5 bases from J; junction bases left unmatched: 10. The DNA of the CDR3 is TGTGCCAGCAGCCTGCTAGCGGGAGTTTCTATAGATACGCAGTATTTT. It is translated as CASSLLAGVSIDTQYF.

The chain uses TRBV28 and TRBJ2-5; the match to TRBD2 covers 7 bases. Germline values: CDR1 MDHEN, CDR2 SYDVKM. V was pared by 2 bases and J by 2 bases, with 2 bases of the junction left unmatched. This CDR3 has 14 residues. DNA of the CDR3: TGTGCCAGCAGTTTACGGGGGGTACAAGAGACCCAGTACTTC. This translates into CASSLRGVQETQYF.

The rearrangement joins TRBV20-1 to TRBJ2-6; TRBD1 matches 10 bases. The CDR3 contains 17 residues. Germline-derived CDR1 and CDR2 are DFQATT and SNEGSKA (reference sequence). With 3 bases clipped from V and 4 bases from J, the junction kept 9 bases outside the gene matches. The CDR3 DNA follows: TGCAGTGCTAGGAGAAGACAGGGGGCGCGGGGGGCCAACGTCCTGACTTTC. Translation gives CSARRRQGARGANVLTF.

In its sample, this clonotype was seen a few times. The chain is built from TRBV20-1 and TRBJ2-7; 8 bases match TRBD2. The CDR3 spans 14 residues. The germline V gene has CDR1 DFQATT and CDR2 SNEGSKA (reference sequence). Trimming took 3 bases from V and 4 from J; bases not matched to a gene: 8. CDR3 amino acids: CSARRSGRGYEQYF. CDR3 sequence (DNA): TGCAGTGCTAGGAGAAGCGGGAGAGGTTACGAGCAGTACTTC.

The V gene is TRBV29-1, the J gene TRBJ2-1; TRBD1 is a possible D gene (6 bases). This CDR3 has 16 residues. Trimming pared 1 base from V and 1 base from J, leaving 14 bases between. Germline lookup yields CDR1 SQVTM and CDR2 ANQGSEA. CDR3 residues: CSVEVEQGPSYNEQFF. CDR3 nucleotide sequence: TGCAGCGTTGAAGTAGAACAGGGCCCATCCTACAATGAGCAGTTCTTC.

J is TRBJ1-6 and V is TRBV11-2, with D tentatively TRBD1 (6 bases). V lost 5 bases and J lost 8, with 13 bases in between. Germline CDR1 is SGHAT and CDR2 is FQNNGV. The CDR3 is 14 amino acids. The CDR3 DNA reads as TGTGCCAGCAGCCGCGGGACACTGGATTCACCCCTCCACTTT. It codes for CASSRGTLDSPLHF.

This clonotype has a handful of counts. The genes are TRBV19 and TRBJ2-2, with TRBD1 matching 9 bases. This CDR3 contains 14 residues. After removal of 5 bases from V and 6 bases from J, the junction contained 4 bases not matched to a gene. Germline lookup yields CDR1 LNHDA and CDR2 SQIVND (reference sequence). CDR3 bases: TGTGCCAGTAGTCAACGGACAGGGGCCGGGGAGCTGTTTTTT. It translates to CASSQRTGAGELFF.

This clonotype occurred a few times. The V call is TRBV7-8, the J call TRBJ2-7; a weak D match, TRBD2 (5 bases). The CDR3 runs 15 residues. V lost 5 bases, J lost 3 bases, and 17 bases lay in between. The germline V gene encodes CDR1 SGHVS and CDR2 FQNEAQ. The CDR3 sequence is CASSPMAGVGYEQYF. The CDR3 region has the DNA TGTGCCAGCAGCCCGATGGCGGGTGTTGGCTACGAGCAGTACTTC.

This clonotype was counted a single time. One end of the junction is discordant with germline, which a read error may explain. The chain is built from TRBV19 and TRBJ1-1; 8 bases map to TRBD1. Germline V gene lookup returns CDR1 LNHDA and CDR2 SQIVND (reference sequence). This CDR3 spans 14 amino acids. For the CDR3, the DNA is TGTACCAGTAGTACAACCGGACAGGGAAACGAAGCTTTCTTT. Translated, it gives CTSSTTGQGNEAFF.

Concerning this clonotype: Germline is not matched at one junction end, which may reflect a read error. V usage is TRBV27 and J usage is TRBJ1-5; D might be TRBD1 (6 bases). Per the germline V gene, CDR1 is MNHEY and CDR2 is SMNVEV (reference sequence). This CDR3 comprises 16 residues. The CDR3 nucleotides read TGCACCAGCAGTTTATCGGTTGGGACATTAAATCAGCCCCAGCATTTT. Translating gives CTSSLSVGTLNQPQHF.

J is TRBJ2-5 and V is TRBV5-1; D is unresolved. Germline V gives CDR1 SGHRS, CDR2 YFSETQ. The CDR3 length is 15 residues. V lost 4 bases, J lost 0 bases, and 13 bases lay in between. The CDR3 loop is CASSPTRPYQETQYF. In nucleotides, the CDR3 is TGCGCCAGCAGCCCAACCCGGCCCTACCAAGAGACCCAGTACTTC.

The J gene is TRBJ2-5, the V gene TRBV20-1; TRBD2 might be the D (5 bases). Germline V gene lookup returns CDR1 DFQATT and CDR2 SNEGSKA (reference sequence). Trimming took 3 bases from V and 4 from J, leaving 24 bases between them. This CDR3 contains 17 residues. For the CDR3, the DNA is TGCAGTGCTAGGCTGCCGGAGCGCGGGCGGCTGGGAGAGACCCAGTACTTC. It is translated as CSARLPERGRLGETQYF.

The chain has TRBV20-1 and TRBJ1-2, with D perhaps matching TRBD1 (5 bases). Germline V lookup: CDR1 DFQATT, CDR2 SNEGSKA (reference sequence). With 3 bases removed from V and 4 bases from J, the gap between germline ends came to 12 bases. The CDR3 sequence is 13 residues long. This chain's CDR3 is CSASPGLLYGYTF. The CDR3 DNA follows: TGCAGTGCTAGTCCGGGGCTACTCTATGGCTACACCTTC.

The genes are TRBV7-9 and TRBJ1-3; no clear D. The germline V gene has CDR1 SEHNR and CDR2 FQNEAQ (reference sequence). There are 13 residues in the CDR3. Trimming pared 2 bases from V and 4 bases from J, leaving 6 bases between. The CDR3 here is CASSLPPGNTIYF. Written as DNA, the CDR3 is TGTGCCAGCAGCTTACCGCCCGGAAACACCATATATTTT.

About this clonotype: A much larger clone lies one base from this, so it may be a read error. CDR3 bases: TGCAGTGCTAGAGCGAACAGGTTC. It yields the protein CSARANRF. The V call is TRBV20-1, the J call TRBJ1-2; possibly TRBD1 for D (5 bases). The CDR3 covers 8 residues. Germline assignment: CDR1 DFQATT and CDR2 SNEGSKA (reference sequence).

This clonotype has a handful of counts. This rearrangement joins TRBV24-1 to TRBJ2-1; D unresolved. V was pared by 9 bases and J by 6 bases, with 8 bases between. This CDR3 spans 11 amino acids. CDR1 and CDR2 (germline): KGHDR, SFDVKD. Here the CDR3 DNA reads TGTGCCACCCAATCAGTCAATGAGCAGTTCTTC. It is translated as CATQSVNEQFF.

This clonotype was seen just once. CDR3 region: CAWSPITGGPSGANVLTF. CDR3 nucleotide sequence: TGTGCCTGGAGTCCTATCACAGGGGGTCCCTCTGGGGCCAACGTCCTGACTTTC. V and J are TRBV30 and TRBJ2-6; 8 bases line up with TRBD1. The junction had 9 bases not matched to a gene; V was cut back by 2 bases and J by 0 bases. The germline gives CDR1 GTSNPN, CDR2 SVGIG (reference sequence). The CDR3 is 18 amino acids.

The rearrangement joins TRBV20-1 to TRBJ2-7; no clear D. CDR3 length: 13 residues. Trimming took 6 bases from V and 2 from J, leaving 14 bases between them. Germline assignment: CDR1 DFQATT and CDR2 SNEGSKA (reference sequence). CDR3 sequence reads: CSAPGTYTYEQYF. CDR3 DNA: TGCAGTGCGCCCGGCACTTATACCTACGAGCAGTACTTC.

The chain recombines TRBV14 with TRBJ1-2; D not certain. Germline V gene data show CDR1 as SGHDN and CDR2 as FVKESK. The ends were cut back, 1 base at V and 7 bases at J, with 10 bases in the middle. The CDR3 spans 13 residues. Written as DNA, the CDR3 is TGTGCCAGCAGCCAAGTACAGTCTAGTGGCTACACCTTC. Translation: CASSQVQSSGYTF.

By share, this clonotype counts as medium-sized. The gene calls are TRBV7-3 and TRBJ1-2; TRBD1 is a possible D gene (6 bases). The V end was cut by 8 bases, the J end by 1 base, with 14 bases between. There are 14 residues in the CDR3. The germline gives CDR1 SGHTA, CDR2 FQGTGA. CDR3 residues: CASHRGGLNYGYTF. The CDR3 DNA is TGTGCCAGCCATAGGGGGGGTCTTAACTATGGCTACACCTTC. Using reference TRBV7-3 and TRBJ1-2 for the parts outside the CDR3, the full variable domain is GAGVSQTPSNKVTEKGKYVELRCDPISGHTALYWYRQSLGQGPEFLIYFQGTGAADDSGLPNDRFFAVRPEGSVSTLKIQRTERGDSAVYLCASHRGGLNYGYTFGSGTRLTVV.

This clonotype has a single count. A junction boundary mismatches the germline segment, possibly from a read error. The rearrangement joins TRBV19 to TRBJ2-3, with D unclear. The CDR3 has 12 amino acids. Germline V lookup: CDR1 LNHDA, CDR2 SQIVND (reference sequence). This chain's CDR3 is CASSISTDTQYF. CDR3 nucleotides: TGTGCCAGTAGTATCAGCACGGATACGCAGTATTTT.

Here the CDR3 reads CASSPGQPNQPQHF. The CDR3 coding sequence is TGTGCCAGCTCACCGGGACAGCCTAATCAGCCCCAGCATTTT. V gene TRBV18 combines with J gene TRBJ1-5; 7 bases match TRBD1. V shed 3 bases and J 4 bases; nucleotides not matched to a gene: 3. The germline gives CDR1 KGHSH, CDR2 LQKENI. The CDR3 is 14 amino acids.

The chain joins TRBV10-3 to TRBJ2-3, with 7 nucleotides matching TRBD2. The germline V gene encodes CDR1 ENHRY and CDR2 SYGVKD. V lost 2 bases and J lost 1; bases outside the gene matches: 6. This CDR3 comprises 16 residues. The chain's CDR3 is CAISEQSSGGTDTQYF. The CDR3, as DNA: TGTGCCATCAGTGAGCAGTCTAGCGGAGGCACAGATACGCAGTATTTT.

The gene calls are TRBV20-1 and TRBJ2-7; D gene uncertain. Between the trimmed V and J ends, which lost 0 bases and 3 bases, there was a span of 9 bases. CDR3 length equals 13 residues. Per the germline V gene, CDR1 is DFQATT and CDR2 is SNEGSKA (reference sequence). The CDR3 reads CSAREQDIYEQYF. CDR3 sequence (DNA): TGCAGTGCTAGAGAGCAGGATATCTACGAGCAGTACTTC.